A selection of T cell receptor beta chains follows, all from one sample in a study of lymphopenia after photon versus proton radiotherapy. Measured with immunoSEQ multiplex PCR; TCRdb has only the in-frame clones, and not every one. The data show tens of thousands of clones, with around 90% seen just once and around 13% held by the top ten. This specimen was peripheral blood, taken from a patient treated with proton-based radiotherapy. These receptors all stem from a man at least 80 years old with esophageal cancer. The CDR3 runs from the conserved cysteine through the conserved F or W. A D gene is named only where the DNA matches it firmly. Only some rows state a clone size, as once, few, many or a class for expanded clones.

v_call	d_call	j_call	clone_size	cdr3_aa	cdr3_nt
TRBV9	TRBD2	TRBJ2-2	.	CASCQKGSASGENTGELFF	TGTGCCAGCTGTCAAAAAGGTTCGGCTAGCGGGGAAAACACCGGGGAGCTGTTTTTT
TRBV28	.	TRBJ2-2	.	CASSFLGSNTGELFF	TGTGCCAGCAGTTTTTTAGGGTCGAACACCGGGGAGCTGTTTTTT
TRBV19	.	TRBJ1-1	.	CASSREGSYTEAFF	TGTGCCAGTAGTAGGGAGGGGTCGTACACTGAAGCTTTCTTT
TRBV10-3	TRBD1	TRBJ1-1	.	CAISGPGTGVTEAFF	TGTGCCATCAGTGGCCCTGGGACAGGGGTCACTGAAGCTTTCTTT
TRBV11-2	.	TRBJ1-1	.	CASSLARSGTEAFF	TGTGCCAGCAGCTTAGCGCGGAGTGGGACTGAAGCTTTCTTT
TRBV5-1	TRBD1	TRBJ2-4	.	CASSPGQGARNIQYF	TGCGCCAGCAGCCCGGGACAGGGAGCTCGGAACATTCAGTACTTC
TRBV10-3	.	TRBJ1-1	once	CAISPSMNTEAFF	TGTGCCATCAGTCCGTCGATGAACACTGAAGCTTTCTTT
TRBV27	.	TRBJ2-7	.	CASRYKGPSYEQYF	TGTGCCAGCAGGTACAAAGGCCCCTCCTACGAGCAGTACTTC
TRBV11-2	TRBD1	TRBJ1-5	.	CASSRGTASNQPQHF	TGTGCCAGCAGCCGCGGGACAGCGAGCAATCAGCCCCAGCATTTT
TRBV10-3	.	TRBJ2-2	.	CAIRDGDAGELFF	TGTGCCATCAGGGACGGCGATGCCGGGGAGCTGTTTTTT
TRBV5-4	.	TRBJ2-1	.	CASSTQGFNEQFF	TGTGCCAGCAGCACACAGGGTTTCAATGAGCAGTTCTTC
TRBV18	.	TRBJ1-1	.	CASSRRDNGDTEAFF	TGTGCCAGCTCGCGCCGGGACAATGGCGACACTGAAGCTTTCTTT
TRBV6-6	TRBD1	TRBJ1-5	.	CASRYSTGGNQPQHF	TGTGCCAGCAGATACTCGACAGGGGGCAATCAGCCCCAGCATTTT
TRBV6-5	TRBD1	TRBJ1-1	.	CASRARQGGNTEAFF	TGTGCCAGCAGAGCCCGACAGGGCGGGAACACTGAAGCTTTCTTT
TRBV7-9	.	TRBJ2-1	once	CASSLAFNEQFF	TGTGCCAGCAGCTTAGCATTTAATGAGCAGTTCTTC
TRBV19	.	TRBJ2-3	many	CASRGHGTDTQYF	TGTGCCAGTAGGGGGCACGGCACAGATACGCAGTATTTT
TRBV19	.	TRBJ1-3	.	CASSPELAGGAGNTIYF	TGTGCCAGTAGTCCCGAACTCGCTGGGGGAGCTGGAAACACCATATATTTT